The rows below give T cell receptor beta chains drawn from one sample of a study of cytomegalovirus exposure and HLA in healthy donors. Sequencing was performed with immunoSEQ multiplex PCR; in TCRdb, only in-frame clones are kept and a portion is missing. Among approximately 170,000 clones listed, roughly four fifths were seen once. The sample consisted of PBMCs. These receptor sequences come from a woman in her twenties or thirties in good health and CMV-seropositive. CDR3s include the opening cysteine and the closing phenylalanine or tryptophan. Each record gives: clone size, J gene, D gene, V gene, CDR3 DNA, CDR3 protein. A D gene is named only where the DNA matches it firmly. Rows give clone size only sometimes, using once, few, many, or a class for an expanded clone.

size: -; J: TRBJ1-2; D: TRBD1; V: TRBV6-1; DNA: TGTGCCACCCAACCGGGACAGGCTCCCTATGGCTACACCTTC; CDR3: CATQPGQAPYGYTF
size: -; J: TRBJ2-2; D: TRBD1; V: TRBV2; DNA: TGTGCCAGCAGTGTCAAGACAGGGACCGGGGAGCTGTTTTTT; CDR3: CASSVKTGTGELFF
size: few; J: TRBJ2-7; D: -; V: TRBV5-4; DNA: TGTGCCAGCGGCAACGACAGGCCGCCGACCTACGAGCAGTACTTC; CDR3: CASGNDRPPTYEQYF
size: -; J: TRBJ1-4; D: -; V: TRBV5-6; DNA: TGTGCCAGCAGCTCCGGGCCGGGGGGAACTAATGAAAAACTGTTTTTT; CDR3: CASSSGPGGTNEKLFF
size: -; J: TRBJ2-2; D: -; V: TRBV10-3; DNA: TGTGCCATCAGTGATGGACAGAGAACAACCGGGGAGCTGTTTTTT; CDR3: CAISDGQRTTGELFF
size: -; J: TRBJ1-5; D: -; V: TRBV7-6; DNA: TGTGCCAGCACCTTGTTCTCGGGAAGCAATCAGCCCCAGCATTTT; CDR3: CASTLFSGSNQPQHF
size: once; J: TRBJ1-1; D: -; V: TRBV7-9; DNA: TGTGCCAGCAGCCCATCAACTGAAGCTTTCTTT; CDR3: CASSPSTEAFF
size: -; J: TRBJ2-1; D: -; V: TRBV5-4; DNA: TGTGCCACCAGAGGGGGGGGGAGGGTGAACAATGAGCAGTTCTTC; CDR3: CATRGGGRVNNEQFF
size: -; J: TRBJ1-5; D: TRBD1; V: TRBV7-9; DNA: TGTGCCAGCAGCCATCGGGGACAGGGGAATCAGCCCCAGCATTTT; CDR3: CASSHRGQGNQPQHF
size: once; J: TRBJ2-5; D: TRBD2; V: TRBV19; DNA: TGTGCCAGTAGTATAGCTAGCGGGGACGGTGAGACCCAGTACTTC; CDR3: CASSIASGDGETQYF
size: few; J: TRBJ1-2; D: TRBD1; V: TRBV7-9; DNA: TGTTCCAGCAGCTCGCCGGGACAGGGGGCTTATGGCTACACCTTC; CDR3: CSSSSPGQGAYGYTF
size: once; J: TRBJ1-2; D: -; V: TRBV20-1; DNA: TGCAGTGCTCCTGTCGGCTATGGCTACACCTTC; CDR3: CSAPVGYGYTF
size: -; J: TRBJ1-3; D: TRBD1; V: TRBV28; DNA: TGTGCCAGCAGTTTATTAGCAGGGGGCAATGGAAACACCATATATTTT; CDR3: CASSLLAGGNGNTIYF
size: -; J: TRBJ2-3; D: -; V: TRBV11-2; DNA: TGTGCCAGCAGCTCAGCGGGCGGGGTAGATACGCAGTATTTT; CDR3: CASSSAGGVDTQYF
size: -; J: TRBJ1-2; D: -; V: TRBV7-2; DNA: TGTGCCAGCAGCTTAAAATTCCTAAAAGAGGAGGGCTACACCTTC; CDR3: CASSLKFLKEEGYTF
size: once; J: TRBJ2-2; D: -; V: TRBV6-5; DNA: TGTGCCAGCACCCTAACAGGGAACGGGGAGCTGTTTTTT; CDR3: CASTLTGNGELFF
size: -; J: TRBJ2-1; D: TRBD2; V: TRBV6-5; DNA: TGTGCCAGCAGTTCCTTAGCGGGAAGCTCCTACAATGAGCAGTTCTTC; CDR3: CASSSLAGSSYNEQFF
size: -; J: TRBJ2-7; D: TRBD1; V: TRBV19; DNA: TGTGCCAGTAGTACCAGGACAGGGGGCATCTACGAGCAGTACTTC; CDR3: CASSTRTGGIYEQYF
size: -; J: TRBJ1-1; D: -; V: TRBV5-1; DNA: TGCGCCAGCAGCTTGGCCGGAGCAAACACTGAAGCTTTCTTT; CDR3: CASSLAGANTEAFF
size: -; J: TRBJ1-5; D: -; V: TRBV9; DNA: TGTGCCAGCAGCGCATCCCTTCAGGGCCAGCCCCAGCATTTT; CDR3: CASSASLQGQPQHF
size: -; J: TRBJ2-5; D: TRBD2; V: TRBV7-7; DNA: TGTGCCAGCAGCTTCGGACTAGCGGGAGAAGAGACCCAGTACTTC; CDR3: CASSFGLAGEETQYF
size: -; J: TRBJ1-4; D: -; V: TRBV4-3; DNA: TGCGCCAGCAGCCTCGGACAGCTAGAAAATGAAAAACTGTTTTTT; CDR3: CASSLGQLENEKLFF
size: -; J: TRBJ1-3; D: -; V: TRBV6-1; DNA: TGTGCCAGCAGTGAACAGGGGTCACTAGGAAACACCATATATTTT; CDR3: CASSEQGSLGNTIYF
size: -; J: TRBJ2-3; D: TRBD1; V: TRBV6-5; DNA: TGTGCCAGCAGGAGGGACAGGGTCACAGATACGCAGTATTTT; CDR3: CASRRDRVTDTQYF
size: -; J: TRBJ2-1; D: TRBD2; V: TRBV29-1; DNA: TGCAGCGTTGAACTAGCGGGACACAATGAGCAGTTCTTC; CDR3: CSVELAGHNEQFF
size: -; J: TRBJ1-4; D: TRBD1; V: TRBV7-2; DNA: TGTGCCAGCAGCTTAAACCCGGGACAGCTCGCAACTAATGAAAAACTGTTTTTT; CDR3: CASSLNPGQLATNEKLFF
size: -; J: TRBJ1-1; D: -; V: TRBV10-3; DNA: TGTGCCTCTAACCAGGGGTTGAACACTGAAGCTTTCTTT; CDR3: CASNQGLNTEAFF
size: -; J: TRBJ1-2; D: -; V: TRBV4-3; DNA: TGCGCCAGCAGCCAAGAAAGTACAGGGAGTGGCTACACCTTC; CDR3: CASSQESTGSGYTF
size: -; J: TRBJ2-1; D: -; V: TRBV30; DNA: TGTGCCTACACAGGGAGCTCCTACAATGAGCAGTTCTTC; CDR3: CAYTGSSYNEQFF
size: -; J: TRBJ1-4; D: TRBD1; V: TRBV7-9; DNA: TGTGCCAGCAGTCCGGGGACAGAAGAAAAACTGTTTTTT; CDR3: CASSPGTEEKLFF
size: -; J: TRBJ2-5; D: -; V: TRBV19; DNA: TGTGCCAGTAGTACTGCGGGACCCAGACCGCAAGAGACCCAGTACTTC; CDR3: CASSTAGPRPQETQYF
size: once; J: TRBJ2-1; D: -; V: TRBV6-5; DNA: TGTGCCAGCAGATCCGGACTTTTGAACAATGAGCAGTTCTTC; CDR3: CASRSGLLNNEQFF
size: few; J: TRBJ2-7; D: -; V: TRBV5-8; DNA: TGTGCCAGCAGCTTGGATTCGGACGAGCAGTACTTC; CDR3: CASSLDSDEQYF
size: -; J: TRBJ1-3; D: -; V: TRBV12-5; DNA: TGTGCTAGTGGTACAGGGTCAGCGGGAAACACCATATATTTT; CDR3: CASGTGSAGNTIYF
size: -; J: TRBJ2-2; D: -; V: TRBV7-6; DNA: TGTGCCAGCAGCTTAGAGGGAGAACCCGATACCGGGGAGCTGTTTTTT; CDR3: CASSLEGEPDTGELFF
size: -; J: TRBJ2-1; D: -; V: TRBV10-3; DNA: TGTGCCATCAAGCACTCTAGCGGGGACAGGAACTTTGGGGGGCAGTTCTTC; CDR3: CAIKHSSGDRNFGGQFF
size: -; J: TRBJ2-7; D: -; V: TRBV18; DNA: TGTGCCAGCTCCGACAGCTCCTACGAGCAGTACTTC; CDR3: CASSDSSYEQYF
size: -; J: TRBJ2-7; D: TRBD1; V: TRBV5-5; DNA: TGTGCCAGCAGACAGGGGGCGGGATACGAGCAGTACTTC; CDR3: CASRQGAGYEQYF
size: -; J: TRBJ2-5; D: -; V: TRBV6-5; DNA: TGTGCCAGCAGAGCCTATAGCGGACAAGAGACCCAGTACTTC; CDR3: CASRAYSGQETQYF
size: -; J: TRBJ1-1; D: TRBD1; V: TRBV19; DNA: TGTGCCAGTAGTATGGGGACAGCCCCGGCGGGAGCTTTCTTT; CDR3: CASSMGTAPAGAFF
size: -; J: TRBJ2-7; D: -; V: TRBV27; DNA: TGTGCCAGCAGTTCGTCAGGGAAATACGAGCAGTACTTC; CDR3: CASSSSGKYEQYF
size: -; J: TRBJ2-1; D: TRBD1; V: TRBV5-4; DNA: TGTGCCAGCAGCTTGGGGGGGACAGGGGGCCGTGAGCAGTTCTTC; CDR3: CASSLGGTGGREQFF
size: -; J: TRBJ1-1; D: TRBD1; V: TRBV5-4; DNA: TGTGCCAGCAGCAGGGGACAGGTTGACACTGAAGCTTTCTTT; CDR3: CASSRGQVDTEAFF